A selection of T cell receptor beta chains follows, all from one sample in a study of T cells in Graves' hyperthyroidism and ophthalmopathy. Using its own MiXCR run on the multiplex PCR reads, TCRdb lists one record per CDR3 protein. The sample lists around 800,000 distinct CDR3 sequences, over 35% occurring once. The sequenced sample consisted of blood. These receptor sequences come from a man aged 18-30 years with Graves' hyperthyroidism. The CDR3 runs from the conserved cysteine through the conserved F or W.

j_gene: TRBJ1-2; v_gene: TRBV29-1; CDR3aa: CSVESRGNYGYTF
j_gene: TRBJ2-7; v_gene: TRBV2; CDR3aa: CASRRSAGATYEQYF
j_gene: TRBJ2-7; v_gene: TRBV7-9; CDR3aa: CASSSRGGANSYEQYF
j_gene: TRBJ1-1; v_gene: TRBV2; CDR3aa: CASSPGLFSEAFF
j_gene: TRBJ2-5; v_gene: TRBV5-1; CDR3aa: CASSLLDQETQYF
j_gene: TRBJ1-1; v_gene: TRBV30; CDR3aa: CAWSVAMNTEAFF
j_gene: TRBJ2-7; v_gene: TRBV29-1; CDR3aa: CSVMDRVGSYEQYF
j_gene: TRBJ1-6; v_gene: TRBV7-9; CDR3aa: CASSLEATANSPLHF
j_gene: TRBJ2-7; v_gene: TRBV5-1; CDR3aa: CASSLELPGTGGNEQYF
j_gene: TRBJ1-1; v_gene: TRBV7-9; CDR3aa: CASSLDLGLDAEAFF
j_gene: TRBJ1-5; v_gene: TRBV24-1; CDR3aa: CATSDIPGRPSNQPQHF
j_gene: TRBJ1-2; v_gene: TRBV2; CDR3aa: CASHETEINYGYTF
j_gene: TRBJ2-7; v_gene: TRBV9; CDR3aa: CASSGSGAAEQYF
j_gene: TRBJ2-7; v_gene: TRBV29-1; CDR3aa: CSVEGGESYEQYF
j_gene: TRBJ2-2; v_gene: TRBV29-1; CDR3aa: CSVGGGRPGELFF
j_gene: TRBJ1-1; v_gene: TRBV2; CDR3aa: CASGTGTVNTEAFF
j_gene: TRBJ2-2; v_gene: TRBV6-1; CDR3aa: CASNPKRDRGNTGELFF
j_gene: TRBJ2-7; v_gene: TRBV11-3; CDR3aa: CASRGGAGYEQYF